Each of the 29 T cell receptor beta chains below was sequenced from the same sample in a study of spatial heterogeneity in lung cancer. Study-level findings and limits: The study found that expanded intratumoral alpha and beta TCR counts tracked tumor mutation counts.

Time point noted: sample taken at primary tumor resection. Antigens for these TCRs are unknown. TCRdb used MiXCR to reprocess the 5' RACE reads, holding one entry per CDR3 protein. The top ten hold approximately 4.1% of the sample, which has fewer than 8,500 distinct CDR3 sequences, 8.2% seen once. The source was lung tumor tissue, collected at surgery. These receptors all come from a male donor with early-stage non-small cell lung cancer.

This clonotype has a single count. The CDR3 DNA sequence: TGTGCCAGCAGTTCCGGGACTAGCGGGTTAGGGCAGTTCTTC. Translation gives CASSSGTSGLGQFF. The gene calls are TRBV5-6 and TRBJ2-1, with 12 bases lining up with TRBD2. Per the germline V gene, CDR1 is SGHDT and CDR2 is YYEEEE. There are 14 residues in the CDR3. After removal of 5 bases from V and 12 bases from J, the junction contained 9 bases not matched to a gene.

This clonotype is deemed medium-sized (0.01 to 0.1%). The chain combines TRBV11-2 with TRBJ2-1; D uncertain. The CDR3 runs 16 residues. Germline CDR1 is SGHAT and CDR2 is FQNNGV. The V end was cut by 0 bases, the J end by 7 bases, with 16 bases between. The CDR3 nucleotides read TGTGCCAGCAGCTTAGAGTGGGGTGTCGCGGCGAATGAGCAGTTCTTC. As protein: CASSLEWGVAANEQFF.

The rearrangement links TRBV9 to TRBJ2-5; the D gene is possibly TRBD2 (6 bases). Germline CDR1 reads SGDLS; CDR2 reads YYNGEE. V lost 3 bases to trimming and J lost 2 bases, with 14 bases between them. The CDR3 sequence is 15 residues long. The CDR3 DNA reads TGTGCCAGCAGCGCTCTGACACGGGGGCAAGAGACCCAGTACTTC. It codes for CASSALTRGQETQYF.

By share, this clonotype counts as medium-sized (0.01 to 0.1%). CDR3 DNA sequence: TGTGCCAGCAGTTTACGGACTCCCGAAGCTTTCTTT. Residues: CASSLRTPEAFF. This chain joins TRBV28 and TRBJ1-1; D is undetermined. The CDR3 sequence is 12 residues long. Trimming shortened V by 2 bases and J by 8 bases, and 9 bases separated the two germline ends. Germline loops: CDR1 MDHEN, CDR2 SYDVKM.

As to this clonotype: Just one base apart from a much larger clone, this may be a read error. This chain uses TRBV6-5 with TRBJ2-2; TRBD2 agrees at 7 bases. V dropped 6 bases and J dropped 8; count of bases not matched to a gene: 12. The CDR3 totals 15 residues. Germline V CDR1 and CDR2: MNHEY, SVGAGI. The CDR3 DNA follows: TGTGCCAGCAGCACACTAGAGGGAGGGGTAGGGGAGCTGTTTTTT. Encoded protein: CASSTLEGGVGELFF.

By sample share, this clonotype is medium-sized (0.01 to 0.1%). The chain recombines TRBV4-1 with TRBJ1-2; no definite D call. CDR1 is MGHRA, CDR2 YSYEKL, per germline. The CDR3 is 14 residues long. Between the trimmed V and J ends, which lost 0 bases and 2 bases, there was a span of 7 bases. The CDR3 spells CASSQERLNYGYTF. CDR3 bases: TGCGCCAGCAGCCAAGAGAGATTGAACTATGGCTACACCTTC.

This clonotype is medium-sized. One junction end disagrees with the germline gene, perhaps due to a read error. This chain links TRBV20-1 with TRBJ1-2, with TRBD1 as a possible D gene (6 bases). CDR1 is DFQATT, CDR2 SNEGSKA, per germline (reference sequence). This CDR3 is 10 amino acids long. CDR3 region: CSARGAGTHF. Written as DNA, the CDR3 is TGCAGTGCTAGGGGGGCCGGGACCCACTTC.

By share of the sample, this clonotype is medium-sized. The V and J genes are TRBV20-1 and TRBJ2-5; D is uncertain. V was pared by 0 bases and J by 4 bases, with 6 bases between. This CDR3 comprises 12 residues. Germline values: CDR1 DFQATT, CDR2 SNEGSKA (reference sequence). CDR3 in DNA: TGCAGTGCTAGAGAAGAAGGAGAGACCCAGTACTTC. This sequence encodes CSAREEGETQYF.

This clonotype was observed many times. V gene TRBV5-1 combines with J gene TRBJ2-2, with 8 positions matching TRBD2. CDR3 length equals 14 residues. Germline loops: CDR1 SGHRS, CDR2 YFSETQ. Trimming cost V 1 base and J 4 bases; bases outside gene matches: 0. In DNA, the CDR3 is TGCGCCAGCAGCTTGAGCGGGGGCACCGGGGAGCTGTTTTTT. As protein: CASSLSGGTGELFF.

In its sample, this clonotype ranks as medium-sized. The chain links TRBV12-3 or TRBV12-4 to TRBJ2-2; 7 bases fit TRBD1. J gave up 5 bases and V 5 bases, and 5 bases lay outside the gene matches. This CDR3 is built from 14 residues. The CDR3 spells CASSATGRTGELFF. In nucleotides, the CDR3 is TGTGCCAGCAGTGCGACAGGGCGTACCGGGGAGCTGTTTTTT.

This clonotype is judged medium-sized (0.01 to 0.1%). The V and J genes are TRBV7-2 and TRBJ2-3; D call uncertain. Trimming cost V 3 bases and J 2 bases, with 12 bases left between them. The CDR3 length is 15 residues. The V gene's germline CDR1 is SGHTA and CDR2 FQGNSA. CDR3 residues: CASSFRSTATDTQYF. CDR3 DNA sequence: TGTGCCAGCAGCTTTCGTAGTACTGCCACAGATACGCAGTATTTT.

At least ten counts were recorded for this clonotype. The chain joins TRBV6-5 to TRBJ2-3; TRBD1 is a possible D gene (5 bases). CDR3 length: 14 amino acids. Germline CDR1 MNHEY, CDR2 SVGAGI. Trimming pared 2 bases from V and 2 bases from J, leaving 8 bases between. Written as DNA, the CDR3 is TGTGCCAGCAGTTACGCACAGGTCACAGATACGCAGTATTTT. Protein: CASSYAQVTDTQYF.

The CDR3 sequence is CASSLRPGLGISEQYF. CDR3 in DNA: TGCGCCAGCAGTCTTCGACCGGGACTAGGAATAAGCGAGCAGTACTTC. The chain employs TRBV5-1 and TRBJ2-7, with TRBD2 identical over 8 bases. V shed 5 bases, J shed 6 bases, and the junction held 16 bases outside the gene matches. CDR1 and CDR2 (germline): SGHRS, YFSETQ. CDR3 length: 16 amino acids.

The chain links TRBV23-1 to TRBJ1-1; D not certain. TRBV23-1 is placed among ORFs of uncertain function. CDR3 length: 13 residues. Trimming took off 4 bases at V and 0 bases at J, with 6 bases between the two ends. The CDR3: CASSLGVNTEAFF. The CDR3 DNA reads as TGCGCCAGCAGTCTTGGGGTGAACACTGAAGCTTTCTTT.

This clonotype is large. The J gene is TRBJ2-1, the V gene TRBV24-1; 11 bases line up with TRBD1. The CDR3 spans 16 residues. Germline values: CDR1 KGHDR, CDR2 SFDVKD. V shed 4 bases and J 5 bases; nucleotides not matched to a gene: 6. CDR3 DNA: TGTGCCACCAGTGACCCCGGGACAGGGGGACACAATGAGCAGTTCTTC. It codes for CATSDPGTGGHNEQFF.

This clonotype rates as medium-sized. The chain uses TRBV29-1 and TRBJ2-3, with D hard to call. CDR3 length: 11 amino acids. Germline CDR1 and CDR2: SQVTM and ANQGSEA. Trimming took 6 bases from V and 4 from J, leaving 8 bases between them. The CDR3 nucleotides read TGCAGCGTCCAAACAGCAGATACGCAGTATTTT. This gives the protein CSVQTADTQYF.

This clonotype was observed many times. The chain employs TRBV18 and TRBJ2-2, with 8 bases lining up with TRBD2. Germline V gene sequence: CDR1 KGHSH, CDR2 LQKENI. V lost 1 base to trimming and J lost 1 base; unmatched junction nucleotides: 8. This CDR3 is 18 amino acids long. Written as DNA, the CDR3 is TGTGCCAGCTCACCACAAACCCTTAGCGGGGTGAACACCGGGGAGCTGTTTTTT. The encoded protein is CASSPQTLSGVNTGELFF.

This clonotype has a count of ten or more. The chain joins TRBV7-9 to TRBJ1-2; possibly TRBD1 for D (6 bases). The CDR3 covers 15 residues. Looked up from germline, CDR1 is SEHNR and CDR2 is FQNEAQ (reference sequence). V was trimmed by 7 bases and J by 6 bases, leaving 21 bases between them. The CDR3: CASNLPSRGVDGYTF. CDR3 in DNA: TGTGCCAGCAACCTACCATCAAGGGGGGTGGATGGCTACACCTTC.

By sample fraction, this clonotype is medium-sized. Here the CDR3 DNA reads TGCAGTGCTTTCCTCCTAGCGGGGAAAGAGACCCAGTACTTC. Its translation is CSAFLLAGKETQYF. V gene TRBV20-1 combines with J gene TRBJ2-5, with 9 bases identical to TRBD2. V was clipped by 5 bases and J by 3 bases; unmatched bases: 7. The CDR3 covers 14 residues. Germline values: CDR1 DFQATT, CDR2 SNEGSKA (reference sequence).

This clonotype was seen a few times. The gene calls are TRBV6-1 and TRBJ2-2; tentative D call: TRBD2 (5 bases). The CDR3 is 13 residues long. The V end lost 9 bases, the J end lost 6 bases, and 14 bases lay between the germline ends. CDR1 is MNHNS and CDR2 is SASEGT in the germline V gene. CDR3 DNA sequence: TGTGCCAGTAAGCCGGGGAGCGCCGGGGAGCTGTTTTTT. It encodes CASKPGSAGELFF.

This clonotype was seen at least ten times. The chain couples TRBV7-9 to TRBJ2-1, with 11 positions matching TRBD2. The junction had 19 bases not matched to a gene; V was cut back by 4 bases and J by 5 bases. Germline CDR1 SEHNR, CDR2 FQNEAQ (reference sequence). The CDR3 is 20 residues long. The CDR3 region has the DNA TGTGCCAGCAGCTCCCCACAGGCCCGGCAACTAGCGGGAGATAACAATGAGCAGTTCTTC. Translation gives CASSSPQARQLAGDNNEQFF. Drawing the rest from reference TRBV7-9 and TRBJ2-1, the complete variable domain is DTGVSQNPRHKITKRGQNVTFRCDPISEHNRLYWYRQTLGQGPEFLTYFQNEAQLEKSRLLSDRFSAERPKGSFSTLEIQRTEQGDSAMYLCASSSPQARQLAGDNNEQFFGPGTRLTVL.

In its sample, this clonotype is medium-sized. V gene TRBV7-8 combines with J gene TRBJ2-6, with D possibly matching TRBD2 (5 bases). Deletions cut 0 bases from V and 1 base from J, with 16 bases between. This CDR3 is 19 amino acids long. From germline, CDR1 is SGHVS and CDR2 FQNEAQ. The CDR3 reads CASSLARVLSGSGANVLTF. For the CDR3, the DNA is TGTGCCAGCAGCTTAGCGAGGGTTTTGTCAGGATCTGGGGCCAACGTCCTGACTTTC.

Relative to its sample, this clonotype is medium-sized (0.01 to 0.1%). The DNA for the CDR3 is TGCGCCAGCAGCTTGGACACGGCGGGAGCGGGAGATACGCAGTATTTT. This encodes CASSLDTAGAGDTQYF. This chain connects TRBV5-1 to TRBJ2-3; 7 bases align to TRBD2. The V and J ends lost 0 bases and 5 bases, in that order; junction bases with no gene match: 9. The CDR3 length is 16 residues. Germline V gene lookup returns CDR1 SGHRS and CDR2 YFSETQ.

By share, this clonotype ranks as medium-sized (0.01 to 0.1%). The V and J genes are TRBV5-1 and TRBJ2-3; 10 bases line up with TRBD2. The junction had 8 bases not matched to a gene; V was cut back by 4 bases and J by 6 bases. The CDR3 length is 15 residues. Germline V lookup: CDR1 SGHRS, CDR2 YFSETQ. The CDR3 DNA reads as TGCGCCAGCAGCAACCTAGCGGGAGAAGGGGATACGCAGTATTTT. Residues: CASSNLAGEGDTQYF.

This clonotype came up many times. The rearrangement links TRBV7-3 to TRBJ1-1; D is perhaps TRBD1 (5 bases). This CDR3 is built from 14 residues. Germline V lookup: CDR1 SGHTA, CDR2 FQGTGA. V lost 1 base and J lost 4, with 10 bases in between. The CDR3 DNA reads as TGTGCCAGCAGCTTAAGGGCCGGGACCACTGAAGCTTTCTTT. It specifies CASSLRAGTTEAFF.

This clonotype is medium-sized. The chain has TRBV20-1 and TRBJ2-3; perhaps D is TRBD1 or TRBD2 (5 bases each). The germline V gene encodes CDR1 DFQATT and CDR2 SNEGSKA (reference sequence). Trimming removed 2 bases at V and 6 bases at J, with 6 bases between. This CDR3 is 11 amino acids long. CDR3 sequence: CSARWGDTQYF. Written as DNA, the CDR3 is TGCAGTGCTAGATGGGGGGATACGCAGTATTTT.

Ten or more counts support this clonotype. This chain links TRBV7-2 with TRBJ2-1; D remains ambiguous. This CDR3 is built from 13 residues. V was pared by 6 bases and J by 7 bases, with 13 bases between. Germline V gene lookup returns CDR1 SGHTA and CDR2 FQGNSA. CDR3 coding DNA: TGTGCCAGCAGGCCCTCTGTGGGGAATGAGCAGTTCTTC. It codes for CASRPSVGNEQFF.

This clonotype rates as medium-sized. This chain uses TRBV6-5 with TRBJ2-5, with D hard to call. Per the germline V gene, CDR1 is MNHEY and CDR2 is SVGAGI. CDR3 length equals 12 residues. V was trimmed by 0 bases and J by 7 bases, leaving 6 bases between them. CDR3 region: CASSYSLGTQYF. CDR3 in DNA: TGTGCCAGCAGTTACTCGTTGGGGACCCAGTACTTC.

In its sample, this clonotype was seen many times. This chain connects TRBV29-1 to TRBJ2-3; D gene uncertain. This CDR3 is 12 amino acids long. The germline V gene has CDR1 SQVTM and CDR2 ANQGSEA. The CDR3 region is CRIGRNTDTQYF. The CDR3, as DNA: TGCAGGATCGGCCGGAACACAGATACGCAGTATTTT.